This T cell receptor beta chain is drawn from a study of radiotherapy plus CTLA-4 blockade in lung cancer. Study-level background: An objective response was seen in 15% to 20% of patients, and disease control in roughly 28%. General study points: Radiotherapy plus ipilimumab was followed by expansion in blood of tumor-derived TCR clones.

The study gave focal radiation plus ipilimumab CTLA-4 blockade to patients with chemo-refractory metastatic non-small-cell lung cancer. Sequencing used immunoSEQ multiplex PCR; TCRdb keeps in-frame clones, though not all of them. The table includes approximately 76,000 clones, 60% to 85% detected once. The germline V gene encodes CDR1 SGHVS and CDR2 FNYEAQ. The CDR3 runs to 15 residues. Concerning this clone itself: The antigen is undetermined.

The TCR comes from a human donor with non-small cell lung cancer who had a partial response to radiotherapy plus ipilimumab. Some clones in this sample may be carry-over from other donors' samples. The genes are TRBV7-6 and TRBJ2-2; D remains unclear. The last part of the DNA fits TRBJ1-3 better; the J call may be wrong. The sequencing used peripheral blood, collected from a patient treated with radiotherapy plus ipilimumab. DNA for the CDR3: TGTGCCAGCAGCGAGCGTCCGAGCTCTGGAAACACCATATATTTT. This sequence encodes CASSERPSSGNTIYF.